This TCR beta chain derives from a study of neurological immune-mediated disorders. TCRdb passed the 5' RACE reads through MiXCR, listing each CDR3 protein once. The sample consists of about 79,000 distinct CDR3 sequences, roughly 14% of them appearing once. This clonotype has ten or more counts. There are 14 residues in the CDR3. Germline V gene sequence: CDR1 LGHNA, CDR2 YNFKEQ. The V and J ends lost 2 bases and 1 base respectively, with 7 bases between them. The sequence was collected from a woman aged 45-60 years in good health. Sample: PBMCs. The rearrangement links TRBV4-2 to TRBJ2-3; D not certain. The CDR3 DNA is TGTGCCAGCAGCCAACAATCTGGCACAGATACGCAGTATTTT. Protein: CASSQQSGTDTQYF.